The 30 T cell receptor beta chains given below trace back to one sample, sequenced in a study of CD8 T cells in Susac syndrome (dated by TCRdb to between 2018 and 2021). Receptor libraries were prepared by the immunoSEQ multiplex PCR assay. RNA was extracted using the RNeasy kit, and roughly 0.5 to 1 microgram was reverse transcribed with random hexamers. The public sequencing data were trimmed at Q25 with fastp and processed into clonotypes with MiXCR by TCRdb, which kept only in-frame beta chains. One record per CDR3 amino acid sequence lists the most common genes and DNA. The sample data list 200,000 to 250,000 distinct CDR3 sequences, and 95% of these were observed just once. Of the sample, 0.075% to 0.095% is held by the ten largest clones. Sequences were obtained from CD4+ T cells from PBMCs. These receptors were taken from a human donor with multiple sclerosis.

The chain uses TRBV20-1 and TRBJ2-5; D possibly uses TRBD1 or TRBD2 (5 bases each). This CDR3 spans 13 amino acids. V lost 6 bases and J lost 1, with 12 bases in between. Per the germline V gene, CDR1 is DFQATT and CDR2 is SNEGSKA (reference sequence). The CDR3 bases are TGCAGTGCCACCCGGGGCCGCCAAGAGACCCAGTACTTC. Its translation: CSATRGRQETQYF.

The chain has TRBV30 and TRBJ2-7; D remains ambiguous. The CDR3 has 13 amino acids. V was pared by 3 bases and J by 1 base, with 10 bases between. Germline V gene lookup returns CDR1 GTSNPN and CDR2 SVGIG (reference sequence). For the CDR3, the DNA is TGTGCCTGGAGGAGGTGGGATTCCTACGAGCAGTACTTC. It codes for CAWRRWDSYEQYF.

The CDR3 DNA is TGTGCCACCAGCAGGAGCGGGGGGGTCGATGAGCAGTTCTTC. This encodes CATSRSGGVDEQFF. V and J are TRBV15 and TRBJ2-1, with TRBD2 matching over 10 bases. V lost 3 bases, J lost 8 bases, and 4 bases stayed unmatched. The germline V gene encodes CDR1 LNHNV and CDR2 YYDKDF (reference sequence). The CDR3 contains 14 residues.

CDR3 region: CSARPFQQGNSYNSPLHF. The CDR3 region has the DNA TGCAGTGCTAGACCATTTCAACAGGGAAACTCCTATAATTCACCCCTCCACTTT. The genes are TRBV20-1 and TRBJ1-6; D is possibly TRBD1 (6 bases). Per the germline V gene, CDR1 is DFQATT and CDR2 is SNEGSKA (reference sequence). Trimming took 2 bases from V and 0 from J, leaving 17 bases between them. The CDR3 has 18 amino acids.

A single count supports this clonotype. The chain has TRBV30 and TRBJ1-1, with no clear D. CDR1 is GTSNPN and CDR2 is SVGIG in the germline V gene (reference sequence). CDR3 length equals 13 residues. V was cut by 2 bases and J by 1 base, with 8 bases left in between. DNA of the CDR3: TGTGCCTGGAGTCCCGGCGCGAACACTGAAGCTTTCTTT. It yields the protein CAWSPGANTEAFF.

This rearrangement joins TRBV11-2 to TRBJ2-3; the D gene could be TRBD1 or TRBD2 (5 bases each). The CDR3 consists of 15 residues. CDR1 and CDR2 from the germline V gene are SGHAT and FQNNGV. V lost 5 bases and J lost 2, with 14 bases in between. CDR3 DNA sequence: TGTGCCAGCAGCGAATCCGGGGCCTACACAGATACGCAGTATTTT. Translated, it gives CASSESGAYTDTQYF.

The chain is built from TRBV5-1 and TRBJ2-3; no clear D. The CDR3 contains 11 residues. V was shortened by 6 bases and J by 0 bases, with 2 bases between the two germline ends. Germline values: CDR1 SGHRS, CDR2 YFSETQ. DNA of the CDR3: TGCGCCAGCATGAGCACAGATACGCAGTATTTT. Residues: CASMSTDTQYF.

The V gene is TRBV20-1, the J gene TRBJ2-5; unclear D gene. CDR3 length: 10 residues. The germline V gene has CDR1 DFQATT and CDR2 SNEGSKA (reference sequence). V was shortened by 6 bases and J by 5 bases, with 7 bases between the two germline ends. The CDR3 region is CSALWETQYF. The CDR3 bases are TGCAGTGCCTTGTGGGAGACCCAGTACTTC.

V gene TRBV29-1 combines with J gene TRBJ1-1, with D maybe TRBD1 (5 bases). The CDR3 contains 13 residues. The V gene lost 7 bases and the J gene lost 6 bases, with 18 bases spanning the gap. Germline CDR1 SQVTM, CDR2 ANQGSEA. The CDR3, as DNA: TGCAGCGCCAGACAGACATTGAGGGCTGAAGCTTTCTTT. Amino acids: CSARQTLRAEAFF.

The chain carries TRBV5-4 and TRBJ1-2, with D possibly matching TRBD1 (5 bases). This CDR3 is built from 13 residues. Trimming left V 4 bases short and J 5 bases short, with 12 bases between. The germline gives CDR1 SGHNT, CDR2 YYREEE (reference sequence). The CDR3 is CASSRQREYGYTF. The CDR3 bases are TGTGCCAGCAGCCGACAGAGAGAATATGGCTACACCTTC.

V and J are TRBV3-1 and TRBJ2-2; 7 bases fit TRBD1. Trimming took 3 bases from V and 4 from J; bases not matched to a gene: 14. This CDR3 spans 18 amino acids. CDR1 is LGHDT and CDR2 is YNNKEL in the germline V gene (reference sequence). CDR3 coding DNA: TGTGCCAGCAGCCACGACCGACAGGGAATGTTTAGCACCGGGGAGCTGTTTTTT. Its protein is CASSHDRQGMFSTGELFF.

This chain uses TRBV2 with TRBJ2-7, with 7 bases identical to TRBD1. Germline assignment: CDR1 SNHLY and CDR2 FYNNEI. This CDR3 contains 14 residues. The V and J ends lost 5 bases and 2 bases, in that order; junction bases with no gene match: 6. CDR3 protein: CASSRQGSTYEQYF. The CDR3 bases are TGTGCCAGCAGTCGACAGGGATCGACCTACGAGCAGTACTTC.

The CDR3 is CASSLRNGYTF. The CDR3 DNA reads TGTGCCAGCAGTTTAAGGAATGGCTACACCTTC. The chain has TRBV12-3 or TRBV12-4 and TRBJ1-2; D is uncertain. The CDR3 is 11 residues long. Deletions cut 2 bases from V and 6 bases from J, with 4 bases between.

The chain joins TRBV28 to TRBJ2-7; D not certain. The CDR3 loop spans 14 amino acids. Trimming took 6 bases from V and 3 from J, leaving 15 bases between them. Germline loops: CDR1 MDHEN, CDR2 SYDVKM. The CDR3 loop is CASSPPGRIYEQYF. The CDR3 nucleotides are TGTGCCAGCAGCCCCCCAGGCAGAATCTACGAGCAGTACTTC.

The chain carries TRBV5-4 and TRBJ2-7; 10 nucleotides line up with TRBD1. Germline V gene lookup returns CDR1 SGHNT and CDR2 YYREEE (reference sequence). CDR3 length: 14 residues. V shed 0 bases, J shed 9 bases, and the junction held 6 bases outside the gene matches. The DNA for the CDR3 is TGTGCCAGCAGCTTGGAGGGACAGGGGCGCGGGCAGTACTTC. It is translated as CASSLEGQGRGQYF.

The chain combines TRBV20-1 with TRBJ2-5, with 9 nucleotides matching TRBD2. The CDR3 contains 13 residues. Per the germline V gene, CDR1 is DFQATT and CDR2 is SNEGSKA (reference sequence). J was trimmed by 4 bases and V by 5 bases; bases with no gene match: 5. CDR3 nucleotides: TGCAGTGCTGGGGTAGCGGGAGCAGAGACCCAGTACTTC. It translates to CSAGVAGAETQYF.

The chain has TRBV29-1 and TRBJ2-3; D unresolved. This CDR3 is built from 13 residues. Between the trimmed V and J ends, which lost 5 bases and 2 bases, there was a span of 11 bases. The V gene's germline CDR1 is SQVTM and CDR2 ANQGSEA. This CDR3 reads CSVRGRTTDTQYF. DNA for the CDR3: TGCAGCGTTCGTGGCAGGACCACAGATACGCAGTATTTT.

The chain carries TRBV29-1 and TRBJ2-3, with D possibly matching TRBD1 (6 bases). Between the trimmed V and J ends, which lost 6 bases and 6 bases, there was a span of 10 bases. The CDR3 spans 11 residues. CDR1 and CDR2 from the germline V gene are SQVTM and ANQGSEA. CDR3 residues: CSVTTGDTQYF. The CDR3 nucleotides are TGCAGCGTAACTACAGGGGATACGCAGTATTTT.

V usage is TRBV7-2 and J usage is TRBJ2-1, with 9 bases lining up with TRBD2. V gave up 5 bases and J gave up 0 bases; unmatched junction bases: 8. The CDR3 runs to 17 residues. The germline V gene encodes CDR1 SGHTA and CDR2 FQGNSA. The CDR3 bases are TGTGCCAGCAGCCTTCAGACTAGCGGCGCCTCCTACAATGAGCAGTTCTTC. Translation: CASSLQTSGASYNEQFF.

The chain is built from TRBV7-9 and TRBJ1-1; 7 bases agree with TRBD1. The ends lost 6 bases at V and 5 bases at J; junction bases unmatched: 3. CDR1 is SEHNR and CDR2 is FQNEAQ in the germline V gene (reference sequence). The CDR3 sequence is 12 residues long. The CDR3 coding sequence is TGTGCCAGCAGATACAGGGGAACTGAAGCTTTCTTT. Protein sequence: CASRYRGTEAFF. Variable domain in full (rest from reference TRBV7-9 and TRBJ1-1): DTGVSQNPRHKITKRGQNVTFRCDPISEHNRLYWYRQTLGQGPEFLTYFQNEAQLEKSRLLSDRFSAERPKGSFSTLEIQRTEQGDSAMYLCASRYRGTEAFFGQGTRLTVV.

The V and J genes are TRBV9 and TRBJ2-1; the match to TRBD2 covers 7 bases. The CDR3 covers 17 residues. Unmatched junction bases numbered 13, after V lost 2 bases and J lost 5 bases. CDR1 and CDR2 (germline): SGDLS, YYNGEE. CDR3 in DNA: TGTGCCAGCAGCGTTCTCCCTGCGAGGACTAGGGACAATGAGCAGTTCTTC. Protein: CASSVLPARTRDNEQFF. Combining the CDR3 with reference TRBV9 and TRBJ2-1 gives the whole variable domain DSGVTQTPKHLITATGQRVTLRCSPRSGDLSVYWYQQSLDQGLQFLIQYYNGEERAKGNILERFSAQQFPDLHSELNLSSLELGDSALYFCASSVLPARTRDNEQFFGPGTRLTVL.

The rearrangement links TRBV19 to TRBJ2-1; TRBD2 aligns across 11 bases. Germline trimming cut 7 bases from V and 9 bases from J; bases unmatched to any gene: 14. The CDR3 extends over 16 amino acids. Germline CDR1 LNHDA, CDR2 SQIVND (reference sequence). CDR3 protein: CASNTQGLAGGTEQFF. The CDR3, as DNA: TGTGCCAGTAACACCCAAGGGCTAGCGGGAGGAACTGAGCAGTTCTTC. The full variable domain, with the rest looked up from reference TRBV19 and TRBJ2-1, is DGGITQSPKYLFRKEGQNVTLSCEQNLNHDAMYWYRQDPGQGLRLIYYSQIVNDFQKGDIAEGYSVSREKKESFPLTVTSAQKNPTAFYLCASNTQGLAGGTEQFFGPGTRLTVL.

The rearrangement uses TRBV7-2 and TRBJ2-1, with a tentative D call TRBD2 (6 bases). In germline, CDR1 is SGHTA, CDR2 FQGNSA. V gave up 4 bases and J gave up 1 base, with 14 bases separating them. CDR3 length equals 16 residues. The CDR3 bases are TGTGCCAGCAGCTCGGCCGGGACTGATTCCTACAATGAGCAGTTCTTC. It codes for CASSSAGTDSYNEQFF. The variable domain in full, completed from reference TRBV7-2 and TRBJ2-1, reads GAGVSQSPSNKVTEKGKDVELRCDPISGHTALYWYRQSLGQGLEFLIYFQGNSAPDKSGLPSDRFSAERTGGSVSTLTIQRTQQEDSAVYLCASSSAGTDSYNEQFFGPGTRLTVL.

The V gene is TRBV7-8, the J gene TRBJ1-2; 9 bases fit TRBD1. Trimming took 3 bases from V and 5 from J; bases not matched to a gene: 4. Germline CDR1 SGHVS, CDR2 FQNEAQ. The CDR3 is 14 amino acids. The CDR3 here is CASSFIGQGYGYTF. Here the CDR3 DNA reads TGTGCCAGCAGCTTTATTGGACAGGGGTATGGCTACACCTTC.

The chain links TRBV2 to TRBJ1-1; D is perhaps TRBD1 (6 bases). The V end lost 2 bases, the J end lost 6 bases, and 13 bases lay between the germline ends. Germline-derived CDR1 and CDR2 are SNHLY and FYNNEI. This CDR3 contains 14 residues. The CDR3 bases are TGTGCCAGCAGTGAATACAGGGAGCACCCTGAAGCTTTCTTT. This encodes CASSEYREHPEAFF.

The chain combines TRBV20-1 with TRBJ1-5, with D tentatively TRBD1 (5 bases). This CDR3 has 13 residues. Germline lookup yields CDR1 DFQATT and CDR2 SNEGSKA (reference sequence). Trimming took off 5 bases at V and 1 base at J, with 9 bases between the two ends. The CDR3 protein is CSARQSSNQPQHF. The DNA for the CDR3 is TGCAGTGCTCGACAGTCAAGCAATCAGCCCCAGCATTTT.

The chain employs TRBV27 and TRBJ2-2; weak D call: TRBD2 (5 bases). CDR3 size: 13 residues. Germline CDR1 reads MNHEY; CDR2 reads SMNVEV (reference sequence). V was shortened by 2 bases and J by 4 bases, with 5 bases between the two germline ends. This chain's CDR3 is CASSLRGTGELFF. The CDR3 DNA follows: TGTGCCAGCAGTTTACGGGGCACCGGGGAGCTGTTTTTT.

V gene TRBV20-1 combines with J gene TRBJ1-2; 11 bases agree with TRBD1. Germline values: CDR1 DFQATT, CDR2 SNEGSKA (reference sequence). J lost 5 bases, V lost 3 bases, and 5 bases had no gene match. The CDR3 is made up of 14 amino acids. The CDR3 DNA reads as TGCAGTGCTAGCTCGGGACAGGGGGTTTATGGCTACACCTTC. It yields the protein CSASSGQGVYGYTF.

The chain joins TRBV20-1 to TRBJ1-4; a weak D match, TRBD1 (6 bases). Per the germline V gene, CDR1 is DFQATT and CDR2 is SNEGSKA (reference sequence). V lost 3 bases, J lost 8 bases, and 13 bases lay in between. There are 13 residues in the CDR3. CDR3 loop: CSASWGQGEKLFF. DNA for the CDR3: TGCAGTGCTAGCTGGGGACAAGGCGAAAAACTGTTTTTT.

The V call is TRBV20-1, the J call TRBJ2-7; 12 bases agree with TRBD2. Germline CDR1 reads DFQATT; CDR2 reads SNEGSKA (reference sequence). After removal of 3 bases from V and 5 bases from J, the junction contained 8 bases not matched to a gene. The CDR3 runs to 15 residues. CDR3 bases: TGCAGTGCTAGGGGAACTAGCGGGAGGCCCAACGAGCAGTACTTC. It yields the protein CSARGTSGRPNEQYF.